This section outlines one T cell receptor (beta chain) sequence together with its context. The antigen is unknown. The data were taken from a study of T cells in Graves' hyperthyroidism and ophthalmopathy. Points from the study as a whole: With a median lead of roughly 6.2 months before onset, the model predicted ophthalmopathy. In blood, most of the thyroid clonotypes expanded above 0.001 were also present.

RNA transcripts served as the template for amplifying TCR beta CDR3 regions. HTBI primers drove first-round RT-PCR of the TCR CDR3. MiXCR was run by TCRdb on the multiplex PCR reads, yielding one entry per CDR3 protein. The table lists about 360,000 distinct CDR3 sequences, approximately 19% of them singletons, with about 3.7% in the top ten. Fresh peripheral blood, about 9.3 ml, yielded the PBMCs. V was shortened by 3 bases and J by 1 base, with 6 bases between the two germline ends. The germline V gene encodes CDR1 SQVTM and CDR2 ANQGSEA. The CDR3 sequence is 13 residues long. V and J are TRBV29-1 and TRBJ2-2; unclear D gene. Sequences were obtained from blood. The sequence came from a woman aged 18-29 years with Graves' hyperthyroidism. CDR3 protein: CSVDNQNTGELFF. CDR3 in DNA: TGCAGCGTTGATAACCAGAACACCGGGGAGCTGTTTTTT.